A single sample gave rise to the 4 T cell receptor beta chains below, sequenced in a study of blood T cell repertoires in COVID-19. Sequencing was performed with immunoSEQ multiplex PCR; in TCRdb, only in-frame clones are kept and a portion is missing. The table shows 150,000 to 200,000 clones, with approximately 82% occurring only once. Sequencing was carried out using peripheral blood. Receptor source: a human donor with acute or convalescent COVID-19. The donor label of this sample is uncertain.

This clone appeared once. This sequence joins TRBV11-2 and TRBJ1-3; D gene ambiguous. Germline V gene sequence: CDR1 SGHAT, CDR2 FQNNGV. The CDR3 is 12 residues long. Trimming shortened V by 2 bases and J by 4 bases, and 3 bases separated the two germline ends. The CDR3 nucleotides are TGTGCCAGCAGCTTATCAGGAAACACCATATATTTT. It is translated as CASSLSGNTIYF.

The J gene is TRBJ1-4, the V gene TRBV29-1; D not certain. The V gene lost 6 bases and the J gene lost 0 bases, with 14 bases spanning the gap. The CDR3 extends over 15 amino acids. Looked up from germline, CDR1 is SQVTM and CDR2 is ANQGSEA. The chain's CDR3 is CSVRTGAATNEKLFF. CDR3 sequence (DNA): TGCAGCGTGCGGACGGGAGCCGCAACTAATGAAAAACTGTTTTTT. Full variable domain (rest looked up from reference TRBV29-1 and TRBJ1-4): SAVISQKPSRDICQRGTSLTIQCQVDSQVTMMFWYRQQPGQSLTLIATANQGSEATYESGFVIDKFPISRPNLTFSTLTVSNMSPEDSSIYLCSVRTGAATNEKLFFGSGTQLSVL.

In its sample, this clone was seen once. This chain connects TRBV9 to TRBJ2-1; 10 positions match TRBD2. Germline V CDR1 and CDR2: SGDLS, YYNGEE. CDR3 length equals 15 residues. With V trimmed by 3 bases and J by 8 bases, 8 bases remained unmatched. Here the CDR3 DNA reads TGTGCCAGCAGCGGCGGAGGACTAGCGGAACATGAGCAGTTCTTC. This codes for CASSGGGLAEHEQFF.

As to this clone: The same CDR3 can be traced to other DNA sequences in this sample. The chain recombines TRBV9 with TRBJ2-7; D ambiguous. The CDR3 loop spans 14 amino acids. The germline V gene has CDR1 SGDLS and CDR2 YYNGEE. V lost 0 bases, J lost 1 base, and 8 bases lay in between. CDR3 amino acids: CASSVGGSSYEQYF. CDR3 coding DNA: TGTGCCAGCAGCGTAGGAGGCTCTTCCTACGAGCAGTACTTC.